This record looks at one T cell receptor beta chain sequence and its context. The CDR3 has 14 residues. J lost 4 bases, V lost 0 bases, and 1 base had no gene match. The V gene's germline CDR1 is MRHNA and CDR2 SNTAGT. The data derive from a study of T cell changes during pregnancy in multiple sclerosis. Here immunoSEQ multiplex PCR was the method, and the copy in TCRdb shows in-frame clones only, minus some. The top ten clones hold about 0.57% of a sample with around 34,000 clones, roughly 90% of them seen once. This receptor was obtained from a female donor with multiple sclerosis, enrolled in a pregnancy study. This specimen was CD4+ T cells from peripheral blood mononuclear cells, taken in the second trimester of pregnancy. V is TRBV6-4 and J is TRBJ2-3, with TRBD2 matching 7 bases. CDR3 sequence (DNA): TGTGCCAGCAGTGACTCGGGGAGGGCAGATACGCAGTATTTT. Translated, it gives CASSDSGRADTQYF.